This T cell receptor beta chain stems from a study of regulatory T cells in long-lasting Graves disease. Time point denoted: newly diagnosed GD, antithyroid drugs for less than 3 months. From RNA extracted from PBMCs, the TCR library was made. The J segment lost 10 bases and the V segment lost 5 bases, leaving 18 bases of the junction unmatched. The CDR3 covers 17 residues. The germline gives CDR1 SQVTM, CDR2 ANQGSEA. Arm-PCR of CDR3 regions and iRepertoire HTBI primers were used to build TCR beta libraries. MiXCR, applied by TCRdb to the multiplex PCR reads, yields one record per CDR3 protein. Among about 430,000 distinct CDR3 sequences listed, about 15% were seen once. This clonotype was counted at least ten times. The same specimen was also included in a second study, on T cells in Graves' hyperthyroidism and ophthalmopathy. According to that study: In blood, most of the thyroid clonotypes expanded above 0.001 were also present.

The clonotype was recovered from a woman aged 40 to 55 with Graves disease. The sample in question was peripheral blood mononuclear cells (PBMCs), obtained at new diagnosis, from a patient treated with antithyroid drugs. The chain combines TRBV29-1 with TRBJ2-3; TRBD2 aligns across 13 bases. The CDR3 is CSVWTPVSTSGRWAQYF. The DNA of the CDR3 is TGCAGCGTTTGGACACCAGTTTCGACTAGCGGGAGGTGGGCGCAGTATTTT.